A single sample gave rise to the 2 T cell receptor beta chains below, sequenced in a study of human T cells and chemical hapten exposure. Time point reported: pre-sensitization, week 0. Treatment reported: therapeutic diphenylcyclopropenone sensitization with weekly scalp DPC. In TCRdb, the RACE reads were re-called with MiXCR into one record per CDR3 protein. The table records roughly 80,000 distinct CDR3 sequences, approximately 15% of them present only once. The sequenced sample was whole blood, obtained in connection with sensitization to the hapten diphenylcyclopropenone (DPC). The source of these receptors is a woman between 50 and 59 years old with alopecia areata. Some clones in this sample may be carry-over from other donors' samples.

The table lists this clonotype with a few counts. The rearrangement uses TRBV6-6 and TRBJ1-3; weak D call: TRBD1 (5 bases). The length of the CDR3 is 16 residues. Germline lookup yields CDR1 MNHNY and CDR2 SVGAGI (reference sequence). V dropped 6 bases and J dropped 2 bases, with 17 bases sitting between them. CDR3: CASRTSLAGAGNTIYF. The DNA for the CDR3 is TGTGCCAGCAGGACCTCTTTAGCGGGGGCTGGAAACACCATATATTTT.

In this sample, this clonotype turned up a few times. The chain couples TRBV6-1 to TRBJ2-1; D call uncertain. Germline CDR1 MNHNS, CDR2 SASEGT. The CDR3 contains 16 residues. With 4 bases removed from V and 8 bases from J, the gap between germline ends came to 21 bases. This chain's CDR3 is CASSVVIGRAYDEQFF. The DNA of the CDR3 is TGTGCCAGCAGTGTTGTTATCGGCAGAGCTTACGATGAGCAGTTCTTC.